Listed below are T cell receptor beta chains from one sample, sequenced in a study of T cell repertoires in aging, cancer and after chemotherapy. TCRdb called the multiplex PCR reads again in MiXCR, with one record for every CDR3 protein. The profile shows around 11,000 distinct CDR3 sequences, approximately 37% of them singletons. The sequencing sample was made of blood. The receptors derive from a human donor in good health. CDR3s include the opening cysteine and the closing phenylalanine or tryptophan. D genes are given only for firm matches. Expanded clones are given a class, and other clones once, few, many or no size at all.

NA NA TRBJ2-7 TRBV19 TGTGCCAGTAGTTTCCCCCAGGGGACGCAGTACTTC CASSFPQGTQYF
few TRBD1 TRBJ1-6 TRBV6-5 TGTGCCAGCAGGGTGGGACAGTTGAATTCACCCCTCCACTTT CASRVGQLNSPLHF
NA NA TRBJ2-7 TRBV12-3/TRBV12-4 TGTGCCAGCAGTTTCCGCCAGGGCCGCGAGCAGTACTTC CASSFRQGREQYF
few NA TRBJ1-2 TRBV20-1 TGCAGTGCTAGAGTGACGGAGCATTATGGCTACACCTTC CSARVTEHYGYTF
NA TRBD2 TRBJ2-5 TRBV30 TGTGCCTCGGGCTTGGGAGGGGAGACCCAGTACTTC CASGLGGETQYF
NA NA TRBJ2-7 TRBV27 TGTGCCAGCATCCCGACAGACTACGAGCAGTACTTC CASIPTDYEQYF
few NA TRBJ1-5 TRBV11-2 TGTGCCAGCAGCCGCAGGGTTAGCCAGCCCCAGCATTTT CASSRRVSQPQHF
NA NA TRBJ2-3 TRBV28 TGTGCCAGCAGTTTAAGGGCAGATACGCAGTATTTT CASSLRADTQYF
NA NA TRBJ2-1 TRBV23-1 TGCGCCAGCAAACCTTACAGGAACAATGAGCAGTTCTTC CASKPYRNNEQFF
few TRBD1 TRBJ1-5 TRBV10-3 TGTGCCATCAGTGAGGGACAGGGGGCGAATCAGCCCCAGCATTTT CAISEGQGANQPQHF
NA TRBD1 TRBJ2-3 TRBV7-3 TGTGCCAGCAGCTTAATGGCTACAGGGGGCTTAGATACGCAGTATTTT CASSLMATGGLDTQYF
NA NA TRBJ2-7 TRBV11-2 TGTGCCAGCAGCTTATCTAGAACCTACGAGCAGTACTTC CASSLSRTYEQYF
few TRBD2 TRBJ2-1 TRBV20-1 TGCAGTGCTAGAGCCAGCGGGGCCTCCAGCTCCTACAATGAGCAGTTCTTC CSARASGASSSYNEQFF
NA TRBD2 TRBJ2-7 TRBV27 TGTGCCAGCAGTCTCCGAGGGGCGGGGGAAGAGTACGAGCAGTACTTC CASSLRGAGEEYEQYF
NA TRBD1 TRBJ1-2 TRBV6-5 TGTGCCAGCAGTGAAGCAAGGGGGCGTTTAGTCGGCTACACCTTC CASSEARGRLVGYTF
few TRBD1 TRBJ2-1 TRBV4-2 TGTGCCAGCAGCCAAGCCAGGGGGCGCAGAAATGAGCAGTTCTTC CASSQARGRRNEQFF
NA NA TRBJ1-2 TRBV6-5 TGTGCCAGCAGGCCCACAGATAACTATGGCTACACCTTC CASRPTDNYGYTF
NA TRBD1 TRBJ2-5 TRBV4-2 TGTGCCAGCAGCCTCCGCAGGGGGCGAGAGACCCAGTACTTC CASSLRRGRETQYF
NA TRBD1 TRBJ2-1 TRBV6-1 TGTGCCAGCACCAACCTCCCGGGACAGTACAATAAGCAGTTCTTC CASTNLPGQYNKQFF
NA NA TRBJ1-5 TRBV20-1 TGCAGTGCGCAAACAGGGATCTCGGGCAATCAGCCCCAGCATTTT CSAQTGISGNQPQHF
NA NA TRBJ1-3 TRBV12-3/TRBV12-4 TGTGCTAGTGGTTTGCGACGCCGGGGGGCTGGAAACACCATATATTTT CASGLRRRGAGNTIYF
few NA TRBJ1-5 TRBV2 TGTGCCAGCAGTGAACGTGTCGGCAATCAGCCCCAGCATTTT CASSERVGNQPQHF
once NA TRBJ1-5 TRBV6-1 TGTGCCAGCAGTTACTCTTTTAATCAGCCCCAGCATTTT CASSYSFNQPQHF
few NA TRBJ1-6 TRBV2 TGTGCATCCAGGCAAACTAAGGGGAATTCACCCCTCCACTTT CASRQTKGNSPLHF
NA NA TRBJ2-7 TRBV18 TGTGCCAGCTCACCACCTCGGGGGAGTACTTCCTACGAGCAGTACTTC CASSPPRGSTSYEQYF
few NA TRBJ1-1 TRBV6-1 TGTGCCAGCAGTACAGGGACGACTGAAGCTTTCTTT CASSTGTTEAFF
NA NA TRBJ1-1 TRBV19 TGTGCCAGTAGTATAGATCGACGTCGGGGCAGACTAGAACGAGGTGCTGAAGCTTTCTTT CASSIDRRRGRLERGAEAFF
NA NA TRBJ1-4 TRBV4-2 TGTGCCAGCAGCCTCTTAGGAGTCATCGCGGGGGAAAAACTGTTTTTT CASSLLGVIAGEKLFF
few TRBD1 TRBJ2-7 TRBV27 TGTGCCAGCAGTGAAAGGACAGGGACCTACGAGCAGTACTTC CASSERTGTYEQYF
NA NA TRBJ2-7 TRBV7-7 TGTGCTAGCAGCTTAGCTCCCGGGATAAAGTCCTACGAGCAGTACTTC CASSLAPGIKSYEQYF
few NA TRBJ1-2 TRBV7-9 TGTGCCAGCAGCTTTATGTTAGGACCTAACTATGGCTACACCTTC CASSFMLGPNYGYTF
NA TRBD1 TRBJ2-7 TRBV6-5 TGTGCCAGCATGCGGGACAGGGACGGCTACGAGCAGTACTTC CASMRDRDGYEQYF
NA TRBD2 TRBJ2-3 TRBV7-9 TGTGCCAGCAGCCCCAGACTAGCGGGAGACACAGATACGCAGTATTTT CASSPRLAGDTDTQYF
NA NA TRBJ2-5 TRBV20-1 TGCAGTGCTTCTAGCTGGAGGTACTTC CSASSWRYF
few TRBD2 TRBJ2-1 TRBV29-1 TGCAGCGGTGCACGCGGGGGGGCGGCCAATGAGCAGTTCTTC CSGARGGAANEQFF
once NA TRBJ1-1 TRBV19 TGTGCCAGTAGCCTGAACACTGAAGCTTTCTTT CASSLNTEAFF
NA NA TRBJ2-3 TRBV20-1 TGCAGCGCTAACTTGCGGGGCACAGATACGCAGTATTTT CSANLRGTDTQYF
few TRBD1 TRBJ1-2 TRBV20-1 TGCAGTGCTGTAGGACAGGCCCTCTATGGCTACACCTTC CSAVGQALYGYTF
few TRBD1 TRBJ1-1 TRBV6-5 TGTGCCAGCAGACAGGGGGCGCGGACTGAAGCTTTCTTT CASRQGARTEAFF
NA TRBD1 TRBJ1-2 TRBV5-1 TGCGCCAGCCGCTCTGGGGACAGCTATGGCTACACCTTC CASRSGDSYGYTF
medium-sized NA TRBJ1-2 TRBV6-5 TGTGCCAGCAGTTACTCACTCAGAGATGGCTACACCTTC CASSYSLRDGYTF
NA TRBD2 TRBJ2-6 TRBV12-3/TRBV12-4 TGTGCCAGCACCGTCGGGGGGACTGGGGCCAACGTCCTGACTTTC CASTVGGTGANVLTF
NA NA TRBJ1-5 TRBV18 TGTGCCAGCTCAATTACTCGGGGCAATCAGCCCCAGCATTTT CASSITRGNQPQHF
NA NA TRBJ1-5 TRBV27 TGTGCCAGCAGTCCCCGGAGGGTCAATCAGCCCCAGCATTTT CASSPRRVNQPQHF
NA NA TRBJ2-1 TRBV7-9 TGTGCCAGCACTCGAGCTAGGGGGGCCGCCTACAATGAGCAGTTCTTC CASTRARGAAYNEQFF
few NA TRBJ1-3 TRBV28 TGTGCCAGCAGGATAATAGAGGGAAACACCATATATTTT CASRIIEGNTIYF
medium-sized NA TRBJ2-2 TRBV20-1 TGCAGTGCTAGAGACAACACCGGGGAGCTGTTTTTT CSARDNTGELFF
NA TRBD2 TRBJ2-3 TRBV27 TGTGCCAGCAGCCTTGGGACTAGCGGCCTATCCACAGATACGCAGTATTTT CASSLGTSGLSTDTQYF
NA TRBD2 TRBJ2-3 TRBV20-1 TGCAGTGCTAGTGGGACTAGCGGGGGGGCATCGAGGGATACGCAGTATTTT CSASGTSGGASRDTQYF
few TRBD1 TRBJ2-5 TRBV7-6 TGTGCCAGCAGCTCCGGACAGGGGGCAGAGGAGACCCAGTACTTC CASSSGQGAEETQYF
NA NA TRBJ2-6 TRBV20-1 TGCAGTGCTTCTAGACCGGGAGGGGCCAACGTCCTGACTTTC CSASRPGGANVLTF
NA NA TRBJ1-1 TRBV12-5 TGTGCTAGTGGTTTGGTATTAGGCCCGAACACTGAAGCTTTCTTT CASGLVLGPNTEAFF